One T cell receptor (beta chain) is described in this entry. Germline V gene lookup returns CDR1 MNHEY and CDR2 SVGAGI. This CDR3 contains 14 residues. The V gene end was trimmed by 6 bases and the J gene end by 4 bases; junction bases not matched to a gene: 8. This entry is derived from a study of blood T cells in healthy people across ages. A sample-barcoded 5' primer and a J-beta primer mix were used in a second PCR of about 6 to 11 cycles. From the 5' RACE reads, TCRdb called clonotypes with MiXCR, one entry per CDR3 protein. Altogether 700,000 or so distinct CDR3 sequences are present, approximately 40% being singletons, with the ten largest covering about 32%.

The chain recombines TRBV6-5 with TRBJ1-2; TRBD1 agrees at 7 bases. Sequencing was performed on blood. This sequence was found in a man at least 80 years old in good health. The CDR3 sequence is CASRTETGSYGYTF. Written as DNA, the CDR3 is TGTGCCAGCAGGACCGAGACAGGGAGCTATGGCTACACCTTC.